This T cell receptor beta chain was captured in a study of T cells in Graves' hyperthyroidism and ophthalmopathy. Whole-study context: Peripheral blood was secured at the point of initial diagnosis, before any treatment. Study-level points and caveats: Most thyroid-expanded clonotypes above 0.001 were also found in blood.

This clonotype was counted many times. Its target is not known. Patients showing uncontrolled infection, other autoimmune disease, pregnancy or lactation were ineligible. The PBMCs were sourced from fresh peripheral blood (around 10 ml). Regions amplified from RNA transcripts were the TCR beta CDR3 regions. The primer set for the first-round RT-PCR of the TCR CDR3 was HTBI. Each CDR3 protein gets one entry after TCRdb re-called the multiplex PCR reads with MiXCR. The top ten hold 35% to 50% of the sample, which has about 380,000 distinct CDR3 sequences, approximately 18% seen once. CDR3 length equals 15 residues. Looked up from germline, CDR1 is SGHAT and CDR2 is FQNNGV. V dropped 4 bases and J dropped 2 bases, with 14 bases sitting between them.

This receptor was taken from a young man with Graves' ophthalmopathy. Specimen: blood. The chain recombines TRBV11-2 with TRBJ2-5; D may correspond to TRBD1 or TRBD2 (5 bases each). CDR3 amino acids: CASSSGTFGQETQYF. As DNA, the CDR3 is TGTGCCAGCAGCTCAGGGACGTTCGGGCAAGAGACCCAGTACTTC.